The source of this TCR beta chain is a study of radiotherapy plus CTLA-4 blockade in lung cancer. Patients in the study, people with chemo-refractory metastatic non-small-cell lung cancer, received focal radiation plus ipilimumab CTLA-4 blockade. The CDR3 spans 13 residues. V shed 7 bases, J shed 1 base, and the junction held 4 bases outside the gene matches. From germline, CDR1 is MNHNS and CDR2 SASEGT. This clone was counted a few times. Only in-frame clones appear in the TCRdb table, and some are missing; sequencing was by immunoSEQ multiplex PCR. This table has about 120,000 clones, about 90% appearing once.

The chain links TRBV6-1 to TRBJ2-7; TRBD1 matches at 7 bases. Material: peripheral blood, obtained from a patient treated with radiotherapy plus ipilimumab. The receptor was derived from a human donor with non-small cell lung cancer that progressed on radiotherapy plus ipilimumab. The CDR3 loop reads CASKTGESYEQYF. The CDR3 region has the DNA TGTGCCAGCAAAACAGGGGAATCCTACGAGCAGTACTTC.